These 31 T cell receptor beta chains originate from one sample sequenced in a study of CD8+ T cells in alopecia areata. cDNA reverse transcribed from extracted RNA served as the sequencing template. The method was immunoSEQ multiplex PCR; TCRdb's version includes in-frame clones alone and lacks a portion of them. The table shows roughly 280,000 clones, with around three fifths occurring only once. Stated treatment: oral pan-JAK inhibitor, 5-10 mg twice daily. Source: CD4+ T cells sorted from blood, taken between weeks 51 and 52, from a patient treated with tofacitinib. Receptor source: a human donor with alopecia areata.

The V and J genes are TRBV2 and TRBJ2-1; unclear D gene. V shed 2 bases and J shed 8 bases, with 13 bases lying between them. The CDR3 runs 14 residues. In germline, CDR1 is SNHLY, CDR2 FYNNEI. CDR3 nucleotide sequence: TGTGCCAGCAGTGAATTGGACGCGGTGCATGAGCAGTTCTTC. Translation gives CASSELDAVHEQFF.

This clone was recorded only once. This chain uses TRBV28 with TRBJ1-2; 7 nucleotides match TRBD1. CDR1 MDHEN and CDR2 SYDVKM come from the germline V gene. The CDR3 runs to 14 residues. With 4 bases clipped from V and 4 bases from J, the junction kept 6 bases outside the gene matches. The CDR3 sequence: CASSSQGTAYGYTF. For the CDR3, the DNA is TGTGCCAGCAGTTCGCAAGGGACAGCCTATGGCTACACCTTC.

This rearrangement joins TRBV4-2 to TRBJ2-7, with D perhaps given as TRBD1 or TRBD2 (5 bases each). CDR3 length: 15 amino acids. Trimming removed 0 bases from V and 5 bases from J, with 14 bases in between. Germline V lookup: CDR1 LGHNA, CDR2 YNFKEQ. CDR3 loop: CASSQDPIWGNEQYF. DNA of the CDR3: TGTGCCAGCAGCCAAGACCCAATATGGGGGAACGAGCAGTACTTC.

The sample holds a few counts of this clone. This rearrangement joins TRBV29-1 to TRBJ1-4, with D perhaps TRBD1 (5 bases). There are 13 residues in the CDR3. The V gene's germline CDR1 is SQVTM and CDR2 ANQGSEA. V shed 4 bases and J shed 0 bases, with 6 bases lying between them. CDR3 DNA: TGCAGCGTTGGGGGGACAACTAATGAAAAACTGTTTTTT. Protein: CSVGGTTNEKLFF.

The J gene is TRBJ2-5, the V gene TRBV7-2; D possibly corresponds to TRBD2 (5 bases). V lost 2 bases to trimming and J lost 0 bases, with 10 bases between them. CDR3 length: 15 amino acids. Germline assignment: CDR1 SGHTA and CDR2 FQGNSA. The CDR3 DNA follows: TGTGCCAGCAGCTTAACTACGGGGTACCAAGAGACCCAGTACTTC. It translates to CASSLTTGYQETQYF.

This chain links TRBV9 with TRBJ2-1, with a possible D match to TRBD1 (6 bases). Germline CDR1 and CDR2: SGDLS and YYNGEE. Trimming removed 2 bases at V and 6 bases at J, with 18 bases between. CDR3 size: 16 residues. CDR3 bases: TGTGCCAGCAGCGTTACAGGGACCAAATCGTTCAATGAGCAGTTCTTC. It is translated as CASSVTGTKSFNEQFF.

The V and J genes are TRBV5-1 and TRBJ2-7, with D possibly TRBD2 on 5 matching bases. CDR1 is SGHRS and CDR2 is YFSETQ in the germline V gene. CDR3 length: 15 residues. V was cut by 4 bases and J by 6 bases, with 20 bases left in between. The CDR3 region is CASSPHDTGNFEQYF. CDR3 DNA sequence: TGCGCCAGCAGCCCTCATGACACGGGAAACTTCGAGCAGTACTTC.

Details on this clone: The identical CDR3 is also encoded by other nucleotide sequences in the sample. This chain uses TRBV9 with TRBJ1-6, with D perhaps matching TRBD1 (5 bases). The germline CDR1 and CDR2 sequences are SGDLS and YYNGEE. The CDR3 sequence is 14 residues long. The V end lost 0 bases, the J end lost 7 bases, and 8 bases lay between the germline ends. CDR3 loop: CASSVAGGNSPLHF. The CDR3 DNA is TGTGCCAGCAGCGTAGCTGGGGGGAATTCACCCCTCCACTTT. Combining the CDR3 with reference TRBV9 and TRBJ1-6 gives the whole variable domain DSGVTQTPKHLITATGQRVTLRCSPRSGDLSVYWYQQSLDQGLQFLIQYYNGEERAKGNILERFSAQQFPDLHSELNLSSLELGDSALYFCASSVAGGNSPLHFGNGTRLTVT.

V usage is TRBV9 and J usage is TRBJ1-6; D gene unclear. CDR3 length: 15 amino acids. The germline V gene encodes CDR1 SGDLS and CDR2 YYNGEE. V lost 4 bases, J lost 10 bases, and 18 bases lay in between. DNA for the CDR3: TGTGCCAGCAGCACCGCCAGCGGGCTTAGATCACCCCTCCACTTT. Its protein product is CASSTASGLRSPLHF.

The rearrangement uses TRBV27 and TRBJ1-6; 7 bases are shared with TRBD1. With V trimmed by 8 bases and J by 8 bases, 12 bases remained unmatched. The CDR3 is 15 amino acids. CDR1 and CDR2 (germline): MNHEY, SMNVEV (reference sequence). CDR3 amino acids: CASGWTGPNYSPLHF. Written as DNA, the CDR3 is TGTGCCAGCGGCTGGACAGGCCCAAATTATTCACCCCTCCACTTT.

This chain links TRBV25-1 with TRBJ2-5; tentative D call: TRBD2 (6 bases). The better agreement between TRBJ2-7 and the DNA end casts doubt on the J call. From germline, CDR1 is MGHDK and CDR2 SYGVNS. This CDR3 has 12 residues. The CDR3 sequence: CASSRGTYEQYF. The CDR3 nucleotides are TGTGCCAGCAGCCGGGGGACCTACGAGCAGTACTTC.

This chain's CDR3 is CAWSKSAALGELFF. The CDR3 DNA sequence: TGTGCCTGGAGTAAGTCGGCGGCATTAGGGGAGCTGTTTTTT. The V call is TRBV30, the J call TRBJ2-2; D gene ambiguous. The CDR3 has 14 residues. The germline V gene has CDR1 GTSNPN and CDR2 SVGIG (reference sequence). Trimming stripped 2 bases from V and 8 bases from J, with 15 bases between.

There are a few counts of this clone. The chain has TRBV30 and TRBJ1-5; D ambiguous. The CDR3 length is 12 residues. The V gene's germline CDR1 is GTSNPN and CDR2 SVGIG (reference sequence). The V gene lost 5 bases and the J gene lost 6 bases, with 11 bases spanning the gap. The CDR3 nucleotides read TGTGCCTGGGCCCTGTCGGGTCAGCCCCAGCATTTT. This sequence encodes CAWALSGQPQHF. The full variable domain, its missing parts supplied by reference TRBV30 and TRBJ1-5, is SQTIHQWPATLVQPVGSPLSLECTVEGTSNPNLYWYRQAAGRGLQLLFYSVGIGQISSEVPQNLSASRPQDRQFILSSKKLLLSDSGFYLCAWALSGQPQHFGDGTRLSIL.

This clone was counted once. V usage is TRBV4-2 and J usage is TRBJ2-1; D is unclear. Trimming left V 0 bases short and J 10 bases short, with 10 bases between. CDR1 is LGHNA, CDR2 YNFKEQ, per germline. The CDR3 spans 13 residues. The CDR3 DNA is TGTGCCAGCAGCCAAGACTCGGCACGAGAGCAGTTCTTC. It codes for CASSQDSAREQFF.

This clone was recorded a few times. The CDR3 DNA follows: TGTGCCAGCAGCCTTAGGCACAGGGTGAACACTGAAGCTTTCTTT. It codes for CASSLRHRVNTEAFF. The chain uses TRBV14 and TRBJ1-1; TRBD1 might be the D (6 bases). The ends were cut back, 4 bases at V and 0 bases at J, with 12 bases in the middle. Germline V lookup: CDR1 SGHDN, CDR2 FVKESK. The CDR3 extends over 15 amino acids.

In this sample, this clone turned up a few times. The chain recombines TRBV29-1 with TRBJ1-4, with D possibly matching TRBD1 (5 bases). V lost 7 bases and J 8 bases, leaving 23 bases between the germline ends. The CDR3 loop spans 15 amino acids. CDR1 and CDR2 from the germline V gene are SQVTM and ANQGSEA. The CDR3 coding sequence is TGCAGCGCTACGCTTTGGGCAGGGTTTGGAGAAAAACTGTTTTTT. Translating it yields CSATLWAGFGEKLFF.

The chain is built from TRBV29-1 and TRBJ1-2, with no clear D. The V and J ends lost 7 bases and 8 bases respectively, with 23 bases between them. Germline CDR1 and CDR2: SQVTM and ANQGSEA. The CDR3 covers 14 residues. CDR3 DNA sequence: TGCAGCGCCAACTTTGGGCGGATCGTTGAAGGCTACACCTTC. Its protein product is CSANFGRIVEGYTF.

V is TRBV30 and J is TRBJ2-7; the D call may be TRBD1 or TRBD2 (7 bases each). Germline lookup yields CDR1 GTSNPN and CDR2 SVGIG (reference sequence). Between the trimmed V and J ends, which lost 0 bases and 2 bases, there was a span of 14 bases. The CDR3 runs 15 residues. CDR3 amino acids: CAWSVWQGGTYEQYF. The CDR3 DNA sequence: TGTGCCTGGAGTGTATGGCAGGGGGGGACCTACGAGCAGTACTTC.

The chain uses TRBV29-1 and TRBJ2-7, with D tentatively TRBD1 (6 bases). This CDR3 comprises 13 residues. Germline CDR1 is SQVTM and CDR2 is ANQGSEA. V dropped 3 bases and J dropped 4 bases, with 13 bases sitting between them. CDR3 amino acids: CSVDSGAQYEQYF. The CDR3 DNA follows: TGCAGCGTTGATTCAGGGGCTCAATACGAGCAGTACTTC.

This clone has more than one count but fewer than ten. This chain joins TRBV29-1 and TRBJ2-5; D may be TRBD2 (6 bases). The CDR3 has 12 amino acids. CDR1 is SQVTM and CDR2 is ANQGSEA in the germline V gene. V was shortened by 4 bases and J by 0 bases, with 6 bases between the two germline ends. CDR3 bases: TGCAGCGTTGCGGGGGACCAAGAGACCCAGTACTTC. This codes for CSVAGDQETQYF.

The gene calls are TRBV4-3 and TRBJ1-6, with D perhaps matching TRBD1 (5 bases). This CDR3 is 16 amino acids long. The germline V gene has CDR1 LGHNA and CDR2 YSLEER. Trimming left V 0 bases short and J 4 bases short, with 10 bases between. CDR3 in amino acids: CASSQDRGEYNSPLHF. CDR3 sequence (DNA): TGCGCCAGCAGCCAAGATCGGGGGGAATATAATTCACCCCTCCACTTT.

Here the CDR3 DNA reads TGCAGCGTCGCTATCTACAATGAGCAGTTCTTC. As protein: CSVAIYNEQFF. This sequence joins TRBV29-1 and TRBJ2-1; unclear D gene. The CDR3 has 11 residues. Germline V gives CDR1 SQVTM, CDR2 ANQGSEA. V was clipped by 6 bases and J by 3 bases, with 6 bases between them.

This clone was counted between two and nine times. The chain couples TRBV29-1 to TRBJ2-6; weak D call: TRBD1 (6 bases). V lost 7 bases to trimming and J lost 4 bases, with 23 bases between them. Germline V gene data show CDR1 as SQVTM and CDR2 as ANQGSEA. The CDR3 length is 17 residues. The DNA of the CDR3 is TGCAGCGCCCTATCGAGGGACAAAAGCTCCGGGGCCAACGTCCTGACTTTC. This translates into CSALSRDKSSGANVLTF.

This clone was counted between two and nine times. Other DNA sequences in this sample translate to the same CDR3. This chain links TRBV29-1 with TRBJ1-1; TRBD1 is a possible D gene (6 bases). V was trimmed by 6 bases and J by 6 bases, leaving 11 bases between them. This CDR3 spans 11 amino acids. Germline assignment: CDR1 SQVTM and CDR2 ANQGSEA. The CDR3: CSVAQGPEAFF. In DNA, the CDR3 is TGCAGCGTGGCACAGGGTCCTGAAGCTTTCTTT.

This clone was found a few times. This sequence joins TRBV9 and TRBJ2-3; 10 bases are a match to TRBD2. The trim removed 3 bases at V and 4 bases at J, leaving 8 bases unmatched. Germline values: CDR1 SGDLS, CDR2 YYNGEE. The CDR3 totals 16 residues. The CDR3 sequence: CASSAILAGESDTQYF. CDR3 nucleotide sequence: TGTGCCAGCAGCGCTATTCTAGCGGGGGAGTCAGATACGCAGTATTTT.

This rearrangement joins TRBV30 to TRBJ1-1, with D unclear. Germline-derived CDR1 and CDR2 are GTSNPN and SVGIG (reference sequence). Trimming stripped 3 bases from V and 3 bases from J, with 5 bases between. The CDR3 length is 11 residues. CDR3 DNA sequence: TGTGCCTGGAGCACTTACACTGAAGCTTTCTTT. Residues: CAWSTYTEAFF.

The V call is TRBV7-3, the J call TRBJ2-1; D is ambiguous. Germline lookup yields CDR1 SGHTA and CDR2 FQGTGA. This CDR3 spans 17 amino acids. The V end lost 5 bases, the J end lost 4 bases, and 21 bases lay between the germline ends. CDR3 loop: CASSPGPMVPSYNEQFF. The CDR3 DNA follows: TGTGCCAGCAGCCCCGGCCCGATGGTACCTTCATACAATGAGCAGTTCTTC.

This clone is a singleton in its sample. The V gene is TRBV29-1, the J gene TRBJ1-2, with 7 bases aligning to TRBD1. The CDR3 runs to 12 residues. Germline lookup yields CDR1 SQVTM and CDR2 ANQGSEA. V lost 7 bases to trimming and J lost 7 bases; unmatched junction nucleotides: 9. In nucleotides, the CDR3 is TGCAGCGACCGCCAGGGGGTGGGTGGCTACACCTTC. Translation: CSDRQGVGGYTF.

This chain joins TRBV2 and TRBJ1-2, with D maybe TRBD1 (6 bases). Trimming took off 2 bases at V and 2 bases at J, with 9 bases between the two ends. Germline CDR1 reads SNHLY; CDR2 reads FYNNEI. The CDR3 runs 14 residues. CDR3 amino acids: CASSEYRENYGYTF. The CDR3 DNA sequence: TGTGCCAGCAGTGAATACAGGGAAAACTATGGCTACACCTTC. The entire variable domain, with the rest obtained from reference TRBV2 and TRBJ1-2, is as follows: EPEVTQTPSHQVTQMGQEVILRCVPISNHLYFYWYRQILGQKVEFLVSFYNNEISEKSEIFDDQFSVERPDGSNFTLKIRSTKLEDSAMYFCASSEYRENYGYTFGSGTRLTVV.

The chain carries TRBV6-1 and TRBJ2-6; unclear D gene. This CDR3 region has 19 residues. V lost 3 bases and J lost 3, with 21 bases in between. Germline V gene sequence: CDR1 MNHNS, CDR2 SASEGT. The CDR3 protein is CASSESFRTGVRGANVLTF. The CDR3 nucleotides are TGTGCCAGCAGTGAGAGCTTTCGGACGGGCGTCCGTGGGGCCAACGTCCTGACTTTC.

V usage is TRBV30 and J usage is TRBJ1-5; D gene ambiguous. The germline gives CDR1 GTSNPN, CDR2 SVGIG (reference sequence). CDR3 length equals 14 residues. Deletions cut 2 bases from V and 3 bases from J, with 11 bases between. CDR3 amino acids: CAWSPGRINQPQHF. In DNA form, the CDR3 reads TGTGCCTGGAGTCCCGGACGGATCAATCAGCCCCAGCATTTT.